The clone carrying this TCR beta chain occurred a few times. As yet, its antigen is unknown. The authors ran a second PCR of roughly 6 to 12 cycles using a sample-barcoded 5' primer and a J-beta primer mix. Each cDNA molecule was tagged by a template-switch adaptor with 12 random nucleotides. Every sample returned 2.5 million or more CDR3-containing paired-end reads. TCRdb reprocessed the 5' RACE reads with MiXCR, giving one entry per CDR3 protein. The table has fewer than 1.5 million distinct CDR3 sequences, about 40% seen once; the top ten hold 7.9%. This CDR3 has 14 amino acids. Trimming cost V 5 bases and J 3 bases, with 14 bases left between them. The germline CDR1 and CDR2 sequences are SGHVS and FNYEAQ. The sample is drawn from a study of blood T cells in healthy people across ages. General study points: The study found more naive CD4+ cells and higher diversity in long-lived than aged donors. One million T cells yielded diversity estimates that were considered underestimates.

The sequencing sample was made of blood. This chain connects TRBV7-6 to TRBJ2-7, with a tentative D call TRBD2 (5 bases). The receptor was isolated from a woman aged 18 to 35 in good health. CDR3 sequence reads: CASSRYREGYEQYF. The CDR3 DNA reads TGTGCCAGCAGCCGCTATCGAGAGGGCTACGAGCAGTACTTC.